The 29 T cell receptor beta chains listed next were all sequenced from one sample in a study of cytomegalovirus exposure and HLA in healthy donors. Primers included in the PCR were 60 Vbeta and 13 Jbeta primers. Profiling relied on immunoSEQ multiplex PCR, and the TCRdb table lists in-frame clones only, not all of them. The sample consists of more than 100,000 clones, 70% to 85% of them appearing once. Source material: PBMCs. The receptors shown here come from a human donor in good health.

The CDR3 nucleotides are TGTGCCAGCACTCTTGACAGGGTCTATGGCTACACCTTC. It is translated as CASTLDRVYGYTF. The chain couples TRBV19 to TRBJ1-2; the match to TRBD1 covers 7 bases. CDR3 size: 13 residues. Trimming removed 9 bases from V and 4 bases from J; junction bases left unmatched: 8. Germline V CDR1 and CDR2: LNHDA, SQIVND (reference sequence).

A single count supports this clone. J is TRBJ2-7 and V is TRBV11-3; TRBD2 is a possible D gene (6 bases). Trimming took 5 bases from V and 7 from J, leaving 21 bases between them. The CDR3 contains 15 residues. Germline V gene data show CDR1 as SGHNT and CDR2 as YENEEA. For the CDR3, the DNA is TGTGCCAGCAGCCCATCGCGGGGACCCCTTATGGAGCAGTACTTC. Protein sequence: CASSPSRGPLMEQYF.

The rearrangement links TRBV6-1 to TRBJ2-5; 12 bases match TRBD2. V shed 4 bases, J shed 3 bases, and the junction held 15 bases outside the gene matches. The CDR3 has 19 residues. CDR1 is MNHNS and CDR2 is SASEGT in the germline V gene. The CDR3 reads CASSALSSGRAAREETQYF. For the CDR3, the DNA is TGTGCCAGCAGTGCCCTCTCTAGCGGGAGGGCGGCGCGTGAAGAGACCCAGTACTTC.

The V call is TRBV27, the J call TRBJ1-1, with 9 bases lining up with TRBD1. Unmatched junction bases numbered 4, after V lost 3 bases and J lost 5 bases. The CDR3 covers 14 residues. Per germline, CDR1 MNHEY and CDR2 SMNVEV (reference sequence). The CDR3 coding sequence is TGTGCCAGCAGTTTCGGGACAGGGATGACTGAAGCTTTCTTT. Its translation is CASSFGTGMTEAFF.

The rearrangement joins TRBV5-1 to TRBJ2-7, with D perhaps matching TRBD2 (6 bases). Trimming shortened V by 5 bases and J by 2 bases, and 14 bases separated the two germline ends. The germline CDR1 and CDR2 sequences are SGHRS and YFSETQ. This CDR3 is 14 amino acids long. Here the CDR3 reads CASRGLSTTYEQYF. CDR3 sequence (DNA): TGCGCCAGCAGGGGACTCAGTACCACCTACGAGCAGTACTTC.

This clone was counted a few times. The CDR3 sequence is CASSSSEVGSYEQYF. CDR3 DNA: TGTGCCAGCAGTTCATCCGAGGTAGGCTCCTACGAGCAGTACTTC. The V call is TRBV6-5, the J call TRBJ2-7; D is ambiguous. The CDR3 loop spans 15 amino acids. V lost 4 bases and J lost 0, with 13 bases in between. Germline V CDR1 and CDR2: MNHEY, SVGAGI.

The chain recombines TRBV6-6 with TRBJ1-2; D perhaps matches TRBD1 (6 bases). CDR1 MNHNY and CDR2 SVGAGI come from the germline V gene (reference sequence). V lost 6 bases, J lost 5 bases, and 10 bases lay in between. The CDR3 extends over 12 amino acids. The CDR3 DNA is TGTGCCAGCAGCCAGGACAGTTATGGCTACACCTTC. Protein sequence: CASSQDSYGYTF.

With respect to this clone: Other nucleotide sequences in the sample specify the same CDR3. The genes are TRBV11-2 and TRBJ2-1; TRBD2 matches at 15 bases. The junction had 3 bases not matched to a gene; V was cut back by 5 bases and J by 7 bases. Germline V gene lookup returns CDR1 SGHAT and CDR2 FQNNGV. CDR3 size: 15 residues. The chain's CDR3 is CASSPGTSGRNEQFF. CDR3 nucleotide sequence: TGTGCCAGCAGCCCCGGGACTAGCGGGAGGAATGAGCAGTTCTTC.

The V and J genes are TRBV7-2 and TRBJ2-3; 12 positions agree with TRBD2. In germline, CDR1 is SGHTA, CDR2 FQGNSA. The CDR3 length is 16 residues. With V trimmed by 5 bases and J by 3 bases, 6 bases remained unmatched. CDR3: CASSRRTSGTTDTQYF. CDR3 in DNA: TGTGCCAGCAGCCGACGGACTAGCGGGACGACAGATACGCAGTATTTT. Full variable domain (outside the CDR3, taken from reference TRBV7-2 and TRBJ2-3): GAGVSQSPSNKVTEKGKDVELRCDPISGHTALYWYRQSLGQGLEFLIYFQGNSAPDKSGLPSDRFSAERTGGSVSTLTIQRTQQEDSAVYLCASSRRTSGTTDTQYFGPGTRLTVL.

This clone was seen just once. The CDR3 coding sequence is TGTGCCAGCTCACCACAAAAGGTTCAGGGTGAAGAGACCCAGTACTTC. Protein: CASSPQKVQGEETQYF. The chain has TRBV18 and TRBJ2-5; D may be TRBD1 (5 bases). CDR1 is KGHSH and CDR2 is LQKENI in the germline V gene. This CDR3 contains 16 residues. The germline V and J ends were trimmed by 1 base and 3 bases, with 15 bases remaining between them.

The chain links TRBV28 to TRBJ1-2; perhaps TRBD1 as D (6 bases). Germline CDR1 is MDHEN and CDR2 is SYDVKM. Trimming took 4 bases from V and 7 from J, leaving 19 bases between them. This CDR3 comprises 15 residues. DNA of the CDR3: TGTGCCAGCAGTTCCCCGACAGGCGGGTTTTCTGGCTACACCTTC. Translated: CASSSPTGGFSGYTF.

The rearrangement uses TRBV15 and TRBJ2-1; TRBD2 matches at 7 bases. V trimming: 1 base; J trimming: 7 bases; junction bases outside the gene matches: 10. The CDR3 is made up of 16 amino acids. Germline CDR1 LNHNV, CDR2 YYDKDF (reference sequence). CDR3 DNA: TGTGCCACCAGCAGAGTGAGGGCGGGAGTAAGGAATGAGCAGTTCTTC. Amino acid sequence: CATSRVRAGVRNEQFF.

This clone is a singleton in its sample. The V and J genes are TRBV6-1 and TRBJ2-7, with a weak D call TRBD1 (6 bases). The CDR3 is made up of 13 amino acids. Germline V gene lookup returns CDR1 MNHNS and CDR2 SASEGT. V was trimmed by 6 bases and J by 0 bases, leaving 9 bases between them. The CDR3 sequence: CASSRDNSYEQYF. CDR3 DNA sequence: TGTGCCAGCAGCCGGGACAACTCCTACGAGCAGTACTTC.

V and J are TRBV18 and TRBJ1-2, with no clear D. V lost 0 bases, J lost 3 bases, and 14 bases lay in between. CDR1 is KGHSH and CDR2 is LQKENI in the germline V gene. The CDR3 contains 16 residues. The CDR3 nucleotides are TGTGCCAGCTCACCACCGGAGGAGGGAATGGACTATGGCTACACCTTC. Residues: CASSPPEEGMDYGYTF. Filled out from reference TRBV18 and TRBJ1-2, the complete variable domain reads NAGVMQNPRHLVRRRGQEARLRCSPMKGHSHVYWYRQLPEEGLKFMVYLQKENIIDESGMPKERFSAEFPKEGPSILRIQQVVRGDSAAYFCASSPPEEGMDYGYTFGSGTRLTVV.

The rearrangement joins TRBV11-2 to TRBJ2-5; either TRBD1 or TRBD2 may supply D (5 bases each). The DNA end is more similar to TRBJ2-7, so the J call may be wrong. The germline CDR1 and CDR2 sequences are SGHAT and FQNNGV. This CDR3 region has 14 residues. The CDR3, as DNA: TGTGCCAGCAGCTCAGACAGCGGCCCATACGAGCAGTACTTC. Amino acids: CASSSDSGPYEQYF.

The chain carries TRBV28 and TRBJ1-5, with TRBD1 as a possible D gene (6 bases). Deletions cut 3 bases from V and 7 bases from J, with 19 bases between. The CDR3 consists of 16 residues. CDR1 MDHEN and CDR2 SYDVKM come from the germline V gene. The DNA of the CDR3 is TGTGCCAGCAGTTTGGATGGGGGGGGGCTGAGGCAGCCCCAGCATTTT. This translates into CASSLDGGGLRQPQHF.

V is TRBV2 and J is TRBJ2-2; 13 nucleotides align to TRBD2. From germline, CDR1 is SNHLY and CDR2 FYNNEI. The CDR3 consists of 18 residues. V dropped 6 bases and J dropped 0; count of bases not matched to a gene: 7. CDR3 nucleotides: TGTGCCAGCAGCCCTCGGACTAGCGGGAGAACGAACACCGGGGAGCTGTTTTTT. Its translation: CASSPRTSGRTNTGELFF.

The chain joins TRBV2 to TRBJ2-7; TRBD1 matches at 9 bases. CDR3 length: 14 residues. From germline, CDR1 is SNHLY and CDR2 FYNNEI. Trimming at V came to 7 bases and at J to 5 bases, leaving 9 bases not matched to a gene. For the CDR3, the DNA is TGTGCCAGCACCAAGAACAGGGGGCAGGACGAGCAGTACTTC. It yields the protein CASTKNRGQDEQYF.

The table lists this clone with a few counts. CDR3 bases: TGCGCCAGCAGCTTGGACAGCGCAGGGTGGAATTCACCCCTCCACTTT. Its protein is CASSLDSAGWNSPLHF. The chain carries TRBV5-1 and TRBJ1-6, with D perhaps matching TRBD1 (5 bases). Trimming shortened V by 0 bases and J by 7 bases, and 14 bases separated the two germline ends. CDR3 size: 16 residues. The germline V gene has CDR1 SGHRS and CDR2 YFSETQ.

V is TRBV14 and J is TRBJ2-7; D ambiguous. There are 14 residues in the CDR3. V was trimmed by 1 base and J by 0 bases, leaving 7 bases between them. Germline V gene data show CDR1 as SGHDN and CDR2 as FVKESK. CDR3 DNA sequence: TGTGCCAGCAGCCAAGCGGTTTCCTCCTACGAGCAGTACTTC. As protein: CASSQAVSSYEQYF.

This clone was detected only a few times. The rearrangement joins TRBV2 to TRBJ2-7, with D possibly being TRBD1 (6 bases). Trimming stripped 1 base from V and 3 bases from J, with 10 bases between. The CDR3 covers 14 residues. CDR1 SNHLY and CDR2 FYNNEI come from the germline V gene. The CDR3 coding sequence is TGTGCCAGCAGTGAAGGGACAGACCTCTACGAGCAGTACTTC. Residues: CASSEGTDLYEQYF.

The chain is built from TRBV11-1 and TRBJ2-3; the D is unclear. Trimming cost V 2 bases and J 4 bases, with 4 bases left between them. This CDR3 is 12 amino acids long. The germline CDR1 and CDR2 sequences are SGHAT and FQDESV (reference sequence). Here the CDR3 DNA reads TGTGCCAGCAGCTTACAGTCAGATACGCAGTATTTT. Translation: CASSLQSDTQYF.

V and J are TRBV11-2 and TRBJ1-1; D is unclear. The CDR3 runs to 14 residues. In germline, CDR1 is SGHAT, CDR2 FQNNGV. The germline V and J ends were trimmed by 1 base and 0 bases, with 6 bases remaining between them. The CDR3 sequence is CASSLGSLNTEAFF. CDR3 nucleotides: TGTGCCAGCAGCTTAGGTAGCTTGAACACTGAAGCTTTCTTT.

The sample holds a few counts of this clone. This chain connects TRBV4-1 to TRBJ2-1; D is ambiguous. The CDR3 is made up of 15 amino acids. V gave up 3 bases and J gave up 0 bases, with 9 bases separating them. Germline-derived CDR1 and CDR2 are MGHRA and YSYEKL. This CDR3 reads CASSHSGNSYNEQFF. CDR3 DNA sequence: TGCGCCAGCAGCCACTCAGGTAACTCCTACAATGAGCAGTTCTTC.

This clone appeared a few times. The CDR3 coding sequence is TGTGCCAGCGCCAGCGGAGTAGCGGTTTCCTACGAGCAGTACTTC. Translated, it gives CASASGVAVSYEQYF. The chain couples TRBV11-1 to TRBJ2-7, with D tentatively TRBD2 (6 bases). Germline assignment: CDR1 SGHAT and CDR2 FQDESV (reference sequence). Trimming took 8 bases from V and 1 from J, leaving 18 bases between them. CDR3 size: 15 residues.

The V gene is TRBV4-2, the J gene TRBJ2-7; D unclear. Germline CDR1 LGHNA, CDR2 YNFKEQ. The CDR3 loop spans 13 amino acids. V was cut by 0 bases and J by 6 bases, with 9 bases left in between. This CDR3 is CASSQDLKREQYF. CDR3 nucleotide sequence: TGTGCCAGCAGCCAAGATCTGAAGCGCGAGCAGTACTTC.

This sequence joins TRBV5-4 and TRBJ1-1; 7 bases agree with TRBD1. This CDR3 is 15 amino acids long. V was pared by 4 bases and J by 0 bases, with 6 bases of the junction left unmatched. In germline, CDR1 is SGHNT, CDR2 YYREEE (reference sequence). Written as DNA, the CDR3 is TGTGCCAGCAGCAGGGGGCCCCTCCTGAACACTGAAGCTTTCTTT. Translation gives CASSRGPLLNTEAFF. Using reference TRBV5-4 and TRBJ1-1 for the parts outside the CDR3, the full variable domain is ETGVTQSPTHLIKTRGQQVTLRCSSQSGHNTVSWYQQALGQGPQFIFQYYREEENGRGNFPPRFSGLQFPNYSSELNVNALELDDSALYLCASSRGPLLNTEAFFGQGTRLTVV.

Notes on this clone: One end of the junction does not line up with germline, which may come from a read error. The CDR3: CASTLTRAGANEKLFF. The CDR3 bases are TGTGCCAGCACCTTGACTAGGGCCGGGGCTAATGAAAAACTGTTTTTT. V and J are TRBV5-6 and TRBJ1-4; no clear D. Germline CDR1 reads SGHDT; CDR2 reads YYEEEE. The CDR3 length is 16 residues.

This clone was picked up a small number of times. The chain joins TRBV27 to TRBJ2-2; 10 nucleotides line up with TRBD2. The V gene end was trimmed by 6 bases and the J gene end by 4 bases; junction bases not matched to a gene: 5. This CDR3 region has 15 residues. Germline assignment: CDR1 MNHEY and CDR2 SMNVEV (reference sequence). CDR3 nucleotide sequence: TGTGCCAGCAGGTCTAGCGGGAGTGGCACCGGGGAGCTGTTTTTT. Translation: CASRSSGSGTGELFF.